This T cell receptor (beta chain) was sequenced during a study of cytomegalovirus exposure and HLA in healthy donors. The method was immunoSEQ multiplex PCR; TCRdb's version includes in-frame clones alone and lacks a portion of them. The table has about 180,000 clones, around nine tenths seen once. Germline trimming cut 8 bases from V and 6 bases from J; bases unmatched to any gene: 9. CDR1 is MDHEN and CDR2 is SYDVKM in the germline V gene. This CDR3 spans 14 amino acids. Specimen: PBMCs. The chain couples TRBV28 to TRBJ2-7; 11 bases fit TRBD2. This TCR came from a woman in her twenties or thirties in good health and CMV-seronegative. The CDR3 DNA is TGTGCCAGCGGAACTAGCGGGGGTGGGGTCGAGCAGTACTTC. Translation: CASGTSGGGVEQYF.